This passage covers 28 T cell receptor beta chains from one sample sequenced in a study of brain T cells in children with intractable seizures (dated by TCRdb to 2020 to 2023). Libraries were built with the immunoSEQ multiplex PCR assay. TCRdb stores this immuneACCESS table with in-frame sequences only. Part of the clones is absent; in the studies checked, under half of the shortfall reflects unresolved V genes, and no reason is known for the rest. This sample lists around 38,000 clones; around 90% were detected once. The top ten clones comprise roughly 6.3% of the sample. This sample's time point label indicates: resected brain tissue, or blood drawn just prior to surgery. The specimen was peripheral blood, collected at surgery. The source is a girl aged 2 to 9 with tuberous sclerosis and intractable seizures.

This clone appeared a single time. This chain uses TRBV6-5 with TRBJ2-5; tentatively, D is TRBD2 (5 bases). With 5 bases removed from V and 5 bases from J, the gap between germline ends came to 18 bases. The CDR3 loop spans 15 amino acids. Germline V gene data show CDR1 as MNHEY and CDR2 as SVGAGI. CDR3 region: CASSPRNGKGETQYF. CDR3 bases: TGTGCCAGCAGTCCTCGAAACGGGAAAGGGGAGACCCAGTACTTC.

This chain links TRBV4-1 with TRBJ1-4, with a tentative D call TRBD1 (5 bases). This CDR3 comprises 17 residues. Germline CDR1 MGHRA, CDR2 YSYEKL. V was trimmed by 4 bases and J by 2 bases, leaving 17 bases between them. CDR3 region: CASSRAGGRGTNEKLFF. In nucleotides, the CDR3 is TGCGCCAGCAGCCGCGCCGGGGGACGGGGTACTAATGAAAAACTGTTTTTT.

The gene calls are TRBV9 and TRBJ2-1; 7 bases are a match to TRBD2. V dropped 0 bases and J dropped 3; count of bases not matched to a gene: 0. CDR1 and CDR2 from the germline V gene are SGDLS and YYNGEE. The CDR3 contains 14 residues. The CDR3 nucleotides are TGTGCCAGCAGCGTAGGGGACTACTACAATGAGCAGTTCTTC. This encodes CASSVGDYYNEQFF.

In regard to this clone: Its ends do not fully match the called genes, so a read error is possible. The rearrangement links TRBV5-4 to TRBJ1-2; the match to TRBD1 covers 9 bases. The V gene's germline CDR1 is SGHNT and CDR2 YYREEE (reference sequence). This CDR3 spans 10 amino acids. CDR3 amino acids: CASSPDRGFF. CDR3 nucleotides: TGTGCCAGCAGCCCAGACAGGGGGTTCTTC. The full variable domain, completed using reference TRBV5-4 and TRBJ1-2, is ETGVTQSPTHLIKTRGQQVTLRCSSQSGHNTVSWYQQALGQGPQFIFQYYREEENGRGNFPPRFSGLQFPNYSSELNVNALELDDSALYLCASSPDRGFFGSGTRLTVV.

The chain carries TRBV7-8 and TRBJ2-7; D ambiguous. The CDR3 contains 15 residues. Germline V gene sequence: CDR1 SGHVS, CDR2 FQNEAQ. V lost 5 bases, J lost 3 bases, and 17 bases lay in between. The CDR3 coding sequence is TGTGCCAGCAGCCAAGACGTCCCGAACTACTACGAGCAGTACGTC. It is translated as CASSQDVPNYYEQYV.

The rearrangement uses TRBV18 and TRBJ1-6; D is unclear. In germline, CDR1 is KGHSH, CDR2 LQKENI. The CDR3 extends over 15 amino acids. V lost 0 bases and J lost 7, with 10 bases in between. The CDR3 is CASSPPGIQNSPLHF. Here the CDR3 DNA reads TGTGCCAGCTCACCACCGGGGATACAAAATTCACCCCTCCACTTT.

This sequence joins TRBV6-6 and TRBJ2-1, with D hard to call. The CDR3 runs 15 residues. Trimming cost V 5 bases and J 5 bases, with 16 bases left between them. CDR1 is MNHNY, CDR2 SVGAGI, per germline (reference sequence). CDR3 region: CASSKPTGWDNEQFF. The CDR3 DNA sequence: TGTGCCAGCAGTAAACCCACGGGCTGGGACAATGAGCAGTTCTTC.

The chain recombines TRBV6-4 with TRBJ1-5; D remains ambiguous. The germline CDR1 and CDR2 sequences are MRHNA and SNTAGT. Trimming removed 3 bases at V and 10 bases at J, with 10 bases between. This CDR3 region has 12 residues. CDR3 bases: TGTGCCAGCAGTGAGGCTCGGAGACCCCAGCATTTT. Its protein product is CASSEARRPQHF.

The CDR3 nucleotides are TGTGCCAGCAGGCCTGGATTTGGTGGCACTGAAGCTTTCTTT. Protein sequence: CASRPGFGGTEAFF. V usage is TRBV7-2 and J usage is TRBJ1-1; D gene unclear. Germline CDR1 and CDR2: SGHTA and FQGNSA. The CDR3 contains 14 residues. With 6 bases removed from V and 4 bases from J, the gap between germline ends came to 15 bases.

The chain combines TRBV18 with TRBJ1-5; TRBD1 is a possible D gene (5 bases). CDR1 and CDR2 from the germline V gene are KGHSH and LQKENI. Deletions cut 3 bases from V and 3 bases from J, with 9 bases between. This CDR3 spans 14 amino acids. The chain's CDR3 is CASSPARVNQPQHF. The CDR3 region has the DNA TGTGCCAGCTCACCGGCCAGGGTCAATCAGCCCCAGCATTTT.

The chain couples TRBV11-2 to TRBJ2-3; no clear D gene. The CDR3 totals 16 residues. Trimming took off 1 base at V and 6 bases at J, with 17 bases between the two ends. The V gene's germline CDR1 is SGHAT and CDR2 FQNNGV. DNA of the CDR3: TGTGCCAGCAGCTTAGCTGCGACTGGTCAAGGGGATACGCAGTATTTT. Amino acid sequence: CASSLAATGQGDTQYF.

The chain employs TRBV11-2 and TRBJ2-7, with a weak D call TRBD2 (5 bases). The CDR3 totals 14 residues. The V and J ends lost 1 base and 3 bases respectively, with 10 bases between them. Germline-derived CDR1 and CDR2 are SGHAT and FQNNGV. CDR3 nucleotides: TGTGCCAGCAGCTTAGGGTCTGGAGGCTACGAGCAGTACTTC. Its translation: CASSLGSGGYEQYF.

The chain employs TRBV7-9 and TRBJ2-7; D is unresolved. The V gene lost 6 bases and the J gene lost 0 bases, with 12 bases spanning the gap. This CDR3 is 14 amino acids long. In germline, CDR1 is SEHNR, CDR2 FQNEAQ (reference sequence). CDR3 amino acids: CASSSDEVSYEQYV. The CDR3 nucleotides read TGTGCCAGCAGTTCTGACGAGGTCTCCTACGAGCAGTACGTC.

This sequence joins TRBV10-3 and TRBJ2-3; the D is unclear. The CDR3 has 11 amino acids. Per germline, CDR1 ENHRY and CDR2 SYGVKD. V lost 2 bases and J lost 4, with 1 base in between. The CDR3 DNA is TGTGCCATCAGTGAGGCAGATACGCAGTATTTT. It encodes CAISEADTQYF.

This chain uses TRBV2 with TRBJ2-7, with 7 bases aligning to TRBD2. The CDR3 is 17 residues long. J lost 2 bases, V lost 6 bases, and 16 bases had no gene match. Germline V gene sequence: CDR1 SNHLY, CDR2 FYNNEI. The CDR3 nucleotides are TGTGCCAGCAGCAGACCTGGGAGGAGCGGGGCTGCCTACGAGCAGTACTTC. Its protein is CASSRPGRSGAAYEQYF. The entire variable domain, with the rest obtained from reference TRBV2 and TRBJ2-7, is as follows: EPEVTQTPSHQVTQMGQEVILRCVPISNHLYFYWYRQILGQKVEFLVSFYNNEISEKSEIFDDQFSVERPDGSNFTLKIRSTKLEDSAMYFCASSRPGRSGAAYEQYFGPGTRLTVT.

This clone was detected once. The rearrangement links TRBV11-2 to TRBJ2-1; TRBD1 aligns across 8 bases. CDR3 size: 13 residues. Germline lookup yields CDR1 SGHAT and CDR2 FQNNGV. The trim removed 5 bases at V and 7 bases at J, leaving 4 bases unmatched. CDR3 nucleotide sequence: TGTGCCAGCAGCCCATGGGACAGGAATGAGCAGTTCTTC. It translates to CASSPWDRNEQFF. Full variable domain (outside the CDR3, taken from reference TRBV11-2 and TRBJ2-1): EAGVAQSPRYKIIEKRQSVAFWCNPISGHATLYWYQQILGQGPKLLIQFQNNGVVDDSQLPKDRFSAERLKGVDSTLKIQPAKLEDSAVYLCASSPWDRNEQFFGPGTRLTVL.

CDR3 residues: CASSPARDTEAFF. In DNA, the CDR3 is TGCGCCAGCAGCCCCGCGAGGGACACTGAAGCTTTCTTT. This chain joins TRBV10-1 and TRBJ1-1; D ambiguous. CDR1 is WNHNN and CDR2 is SYGVQD in the germline V gene (reference sequence). The CDR3 runs 13 residues. The ends were cut back, 6 bases at V and 3 bases at J, with 11 bases in the middle.

In nucleotides, the CDR3 is TGTGCCTGGAAAATTCGACAGGGCCGAAACTATGGCTACACCTTC. Amino acid sequence: CAWKIRQGRNYGYTF. V is TRBV30 and J is TRBJ1-2; TRBD1 matches 7 bases. V lost 4 bases to trimming and J lost 2 bases; unmatched junction nucleotides: 10. Germline CDR1 is GTSNPN and CDR2 is SVGIG (reference sequence). This CDR3 is built from 15 residues.

This clone occurred a few times. The chain uses TRBV19 and TRBJ1-1; 8 nucleotides agree with TRBD1. Trimming took 1 base from V and 0 from J; bases not matched to a gene: 7. This CDR3 contains 17 residues. Germline CDR1 is LNHDA and CDR2 is SQIVND (reference sequence). The CDR3 here is CASSIAITGGMNTEAFF. The CDR3, as DNA: TGTGCCAGTAGTATAGCTATAACAGGGGGAATGAACACTGAAGCTTTCTTT. Full variable domain (rest looked up from reference TRBV19 and TRBJ1-1): DGGITQSPKYLFRKEGQNVTLSCEQNLNHDAMYWYRQDPGQGLRLIYYSQIVNDFQKGDIAEGYSVSREKKESFPLTVTSAQKNPTAFYLCASSIAITGGMNTEAFFGQGTRLTVV.

The chain has TRBV6-2 or TRBV6-3 and TRBJ1-2; D unresolved. The germline V gene encodes CDR1 MNHEY and CDR2 SVGEGT. The CDR3 runs to 15 residues. The V end was cut by 0 bases, the J end by 4 bases, with 12 bases between. In nucleotides, the CDR3 is TGTGCCAGCAGTTACTCTGAAGAACGGATCTATGGCTACACCTTC. It is translated as CASSYSEERIYGYTF.

Here the CDR3 DNA reads TGTGCCAGTTCGGGGGGGCCAAACGAGCAGTACGTC. Residues: CASSGGPNEQYV. The chain recombines TRBV2 with TRBJ2-7, with 8 positions matching TRBD2. V shed 9 bases and J 5 bases; nucleotides not matched to a gene: 6. Germline V gives CDR1 SNHLY, CDR2 FYNNEI. The CDR3 has 12 residues.

The rearrangement joins TRBV24-1 to TRBJ2-1; D may be TRBD1 (6 bases). Germline V gene data show CDR1 as KGHDR and CDR2 as SFDVKD. V lost 3 bases and J 3 bases, leaving 11 bases between the germline ends. The CDR3 is made up of 15 amino acids. CDR3 nucleotides: TGTGCCACCAGTGATCCGATACAGGGCTACAATGAGCAGTTCTTC. It codes for CATSDPIQGYNEQFF.

CDR3 in DNA: TGTGCCAGCAGCCAGGGGGGCATCTTCACTGAAGCTTTCTTT. It translates to CASSQGGIFTEAFF. The chain recombines TRBV14 with TRBJ1-1, with D perhaps TRBD1 (6 bases). V lost 3 bases to trimming and J lost 4 bases, with 12 bases between them. The CDR3 runs to 14 residues. Per germline, CDR1 SGHDN and CDR2 FVKESK.

The chain links TRBV7-2 to TRBJ2-2; D might be TRBD2 (6 bases). CDR1 SGHTA and CDR2 FQGNSA come from the germline V gene. V lost 0 bases and J lost 4, with 6 bases in between. The CDR3 spans 14 residues. DNA for the CDR3: TGTGCCAGCAGCTTAGCGGGAGGCACCGGGGAGCTGTTTTTT. Encoded protein: CASSLAGGTGELFF.

The chain carries TRBV29-1 and TRBJ2-6, with 7 bases aligning to TRBD1. Trimming at V came to 6 bases and at J to 1 base, leaving 12 bases not matched to a gene. CDR1 SQVTM and CDR2 ANQGSEA come from the germline V gene. The CDR3 has 17 residues. CDR3 sequence reads: CSVVYPTGFSGANVLTF. In DNA, the CDR3 is TGCAGCGTCGTGTATCCGACAGGGTTTTCTGGGGCCAACGTCCTGACTTTC. Full variable domain (rest looked up from reference TRBV29-1 and TRBJ2-6): SAVISQKPSRDICQRGTSLTIQCQVDSQVTMMFWYRQQPGQSLTLIATANQGSEATYESGFVIDKFPISRPNLTFSTLTVSNMSPEDSSIYLCSVVYPTGFSGANVLTFGAGSRLTVL.

The CDR3 nucleotides read TGTGCCACTGACGGGGGTTCCGAGACCCAGTACTTC. Encoded protein: CATDGGSETQYF. This sequence joins TRBV19 and TRBJ2-5; possible D gene TRBD2, 6 bases. CDR3 length equals 12 residues. Germline V gene lookup returns CDR1 LNHDA and CDR2 SQIVND (reference sequence). V was trimmed by 10 bases and J by 5 bases, leaving 14 bases between them.

The chain links TRBV3-1 (or the pseudogene TRBV3-2) to TRBJ2-1; 7 bases line up with TRBD1. Germline V gene lookup returns CDR1 LGHDT and CDR2 YNNKEL (reference sequence). V dropped 3 bases and J dropped 8; count of bases not matched to a gene: 7. This CDR3 region has 14 residues. Here the CDR3 reads CASSQRQGADEQFF. CDR3 in DNA: TGTGCCAGCAGCCAGCGACAGGGTGCGGATGAGCAGTTCTTC.

This clone was found once. V and J are TRBV5-6 and TRBJ1-1, with D hard to call. Trimming took 3 bases from V and 1 from J, leaving 7 bases between them. Germline CDR1 is SGHDT and CDR2 is YYEEEE. This CDR3 region has 13 residues. CDR3 DNA: TGTGCCAGCAGCTATATGCCGAACACTGAAGCTTTCTTT. It translates to CASSYMPNTEAFF.